A selection of T cell receptor beta chains follows, all from one sample in a study of CD8 T cells in Susac syndrome. TCRdb independently ran MiXCR on the immunoSEQ multiplex PCR reads; one entry per CDR3 protein. Of some 190,000 distinct CDR3 sequences in the sample, about 94% were seen once. Material for sequencing was CD4+ T cells from PBMCs. The origin of the receptors is a human donor with Susac syndrome. CDR3s include the opening cysteine and the closing phenylalanine or tryptophan. The order of the fields is D gene, J gene, V gene, CDR3 length, clone size, CDR3 protein, CDR3 DNA. A D gene is named only where the DNA matches it firmly. Not every row has a clone size; where given, it reads once, few, many or a size class.

TRBD1 TRBJ1-5 TRBV6-5 15 NA CASRAGDRENQPQHF TGTGCCAGCAGGGCTGGGGACAGAGAAAATCAGCCCCAGCATTTT
NA TRBJ1-2 TRBV20-1 13 NA CSAFDITGHGYTF TGCAGTGCTTTTGACATAACCGGCCATGGCTACACCTTC
TRBD1 TRBJ1-1 TRBV6-5 15 few CASSYSGTGNTEAFF TGTGCCAGCAGTTACTCTGGGACAGGGAACACTGAAGCTTTCTTT
NA TRBJ1-1 TRBV5-1 17 NA CASSSDGQPMVGTEAFF TGCGCCAGCAGCTCGGATGGACAGCCGATGGTAGGGACTGAAGCTTTCTTT
NA TRBJ2-3 TRBV18 14 NA CASSPRRGEDTQYF TGTGCCAGCTCACCCCGCCGAGGCGAAGATACGCAGTATTTT
TRBD1 TRBJ1-2 TRBV3-1 17 NA CASRPGQGRGGGYGYTF TGTGCCAGCAGACCCGGACAGGGACGAGGCGGGGGGTATGGCTACACCTTC
NA TRBJ2-2 TRBV11-3 14 NA CASSLKGPPGELFF TGTGCCAGCAGCCTCAAGGGGCCTCCCGGGGAGCTGTTTTTT
NA TRBJ1-2 TRBV4-3 14 NA CASSQDSRLYGYTF TGCGCCAGCAGCCAAGATTCCAGGCTCTATGGCTACACCTTC
TRBD1 TRBJ1-1 TRBV30 14 NA CAWSARGSNTEAFF TGTGCCTGGAGTGCCAGGGGGTCGAACACTGAAGCTTTCTTT
NA TRBJ1-4 TRBV20-1 15 NA CSARDQIGGHEKLFF TGCAGTGCTAGAGATCAGATAGGGGGTCATGAAAAACTGTTTTTT
NA TRBJ1-4 TRBV9 13 NA CASSPDSNEKLFF TGTGCCAGCAGCCCGGACAGTAATGAAAAACTGTTTTTT
TRBD1 TRBJ1-1 TRBV14 15 NA CASSPTGGSGTEAFF TGTGCCAGCAGCCCTACAGGGGGCTCGGGCACTGAAGCTTTCTTT
NA TRBJ1-1 TRBV9 14 NA CASSVGDLNTEAFF TGTGCCAGCAGCGTCGGGGACCTAAACACTGAAGCTTTCTTT
TRBD2 TRBJ2-5 TRBV12-3/TRBV12-4 16 few CASSLGLAGGQETQYF TGTGCCAGCAGTTTAGGTCTAGCGGGGGGCCAAGAGACCCAGTACTTC
TRBD1 TRBJ1-4 TRBV4-3 12 few CASSSDRGKLFF TGCGCCAGCAGTTCGGACAGGGGAAAACTGTTTTTT
TRBD1 TRBJ2-5 TRBV9 13 NA CASSATGRETQYF TGTGCCAGCAGCGCGACAGGGCGTGAGACCCAGTACTTC
NA TRBJ2-3 TRBV7-2 12 NA CASSSLGDTQYF TGTGCCAGCAGCTCACTGGGGGATACGCAGTATTTT
TRBD1 TRBJ2-5 TRBV7-9 15 NA CASSPRTGVQETQYF TGTGCCAGCAGCCCTCGGACAGGGGTTCAAGAGACCCAGTACTTC
NA TRBJ2-7 TRBV27 13 NA CASKKQGAYEQYF TGTGCCAGCAAAAAACAAGGGGCCTACGAGCAGTACTTC
NA TRBJ1-1 TRBV29-1 13 NA CSVLTRINTEAFF TGCAGCGTTCTGACACGGATAAACACTGAAGCTTTCTTT
NA TRBJ2-7 TRBV6-6 12 NA CASSYWGREQYF TGTGCCAGCAGTTATTGGGGGCGGGAGCAGTACTTC
NA TRBJ1-2 TRBV20-1 13 NA CSARGQFEIGYTF TGCAGTGCTAGAGGACAGTTCGAGATAGGCTACACCTTC
NA TRBJ1-4 TRBV6-5 13 NA CASSYLGREKLLF TGTGCCAGCAGTTACTTGGGAAGGGAAAAACTGCTTTTT
TRBD1 TRBJ1-6 TRBV20-1 15 NA CSARPGQGGNSPLHF TGCAGTGCTAGACCCGGACAGGGCGGGAATTCACCCCTCCACTTT
TRBD1 TRBJ2-3 TRBV4-2 16 NA CASSQFTGTATDTQYF TGTGCCAGCAGCCAATTTACCGGGACAGCCACAGATACGCAGTATTTT
NA TRBJ1-1 TRBV2 13 once CASRVDSQGAAFF TGTGCCAGCAGGGTAGACTCCCAAGGGGCGGCTTTCTTT
NA TRBJ1-5 TRBV2 12 NA CASSPEGQPQHF TGTGCCAGCAGTCCGGAGGGTCAGCCCCAGCATTTT
TRBD1 TRBJ1-5 TRBV6-5 15 NA CASSYSRGRDQPQHF TGTGCCAGCAGTTACTCCAGGGGGAGGGATCAGCCCCAGCATTTT
NA TRBJ2-7 TRBV24-1 15 few CATSDSDRFSYEQYF TGTGCCACCAGTGACTCCGACAGATTCTCCTACGAGCAGTACTTC
TRBD1 TRBJ1-2 TRBV18 15 NA CASSPLQTGGDGYTF TGTGCCAGCTCACCACTCCAGACAGGGGGCGATGGCTACACCTTC
TRBD2 TRBJ2-3 TRBV20-1 16 NA CSARTPAGGAADTQYF TGCAGTGCTAGAACCCCCGCCGGGGGGGCCGCAGATACGCAGTATTTT
NA TRBJ2-1 TRBV29-1 14 once CSVGRTGAYNEQFF TGCAGCGTTGGCCGGACGGGGGCCTACAATGAGCAGTTCTTC
NA TRBJ1-2 TRBV5-4 15 NA CASSRPRGGNYGYTF TGTGCCAGCAGCCGGCCCCGAGGCGGAAACTATGGCTACACCTTC
NA TRBJ2-7 TRBV6-5 14 NA CASSYTTGGYEQYF TGTGCCAGCAGTTACACCACAGGAGGCTACGAGCAGTACTTC
NA TRBJ1-5 TRBV2 12 NA CASHRQNQPQHF TGTGCCAGCCATCGGCAAAATCAGCCCCAGCATTTT
NA TRBJ1-1 TRBV12-5 12 NA CASGPGGGTAFF TGTGCTAGTGGCCCTGGCGGGGGGACGGCTTTCTTT
TRBD1 TRBJ1-4 TRBV12-3/TRBV12-4 14 NA CASSSTGTGEKLFF TGTGCCAGCAGTTCCACCGGGACAGGTGAAAAACTGTTTTTT
TRBD2 TRBJ2-3 TRBV30 15 NA CAWRAGGRSTDTQYF TGTGCCTGGAGGGCGGGGGGGAGGAGCACAGATACGCAGTATTTT
NA TRBJ1-5 TRBV30 14 once CAWRQVGAGQPQHF TGTGCCTGGAGACAGGTAGGGGCCGGACAGCCCCAGCATTTT
NA TRBJ1-5 TRBV6-2/TRBV6-3 14 NA CASRSNAGNQPQHF TGTGCCAGCAGGTCCAATGCAGGGAATCAGCCCCAGCATTTT
NA TRBJ1-1 TRBV20-1 12 NA CSAPALNTEAFF TGCAGTGCCCCGGCCCTGAACACTGAAGCTTTCTTT
NA TRBJ2-7 TRBV5-4 13 NA CASSHAMSNEQYF TGTGCCAGCTCTCACGCAATGAGTAACGAGCAGTACTTC
NA TRBJ2-2 TRBV12-3/TRBV12-4 16 NA CASSFGPAGAAGELFF TGTGCCAGCAGTTTCGGTCCGGCGGGGGCGGCCGGGGAGCTGTTTTTT
NA TRBJ2-1 TRBV7-2 15 NA CASRSDRPLNNEQFF TGTGCCAGCAGGTCGGACAGACCACTCAACAATGAGCAGTTCTTC
NA TRBJ2-1 TRBV24-1 13 NA CATQRGPTNEQFF TGTGCCACCCAAAGGGGTCCTACAAATGAGCAGTTCTTC
NA TRBJ2-7 TRBV12-3/TRBV12-4 13 NA CASSLSSSGEQYF TGTGCCAGCAGTTTAAGTTCGTCCGGCGAGCAGTACTTC
NA TRBJ1-6 TRBV7-3 13 NA CASSLDRNSPLHF TGTGCCAGCAGCTTAGACAGGAATTCACCCCTCCACTTT
TRBD1 TRBJ2-7 TRBV29-1 14 NA CSVEWSSGTERRYF TGCAGCGTCGAGTGGTCCTCCGGGACAGAGCGTCGATACTTC
TRBD1 TRBJ1-6 TRBV6-4 14 NA CASSRDRGNSPLHF TGTGCCAGCAGCCGGGACAGGGGTAATTCACCCCTCCACTTT
TRBD2 TRBJ2-3 TRBV6-2/TRBV6-3 14 NA CASSRGGAADTQYF TGTGCCAGCAGTCGCGGGGGGGCCGCAGATACGCAGTATTTT
NA TRBJ2-7 TRBV30 14 NA CAWSVSGPFDEQYF TGTGCCTGGAGTGTTTCGGGCCCGTTCGACGAGCAGTACTTC
NA TRBJ2-1 TRBV20-1 15 NA CSAKSAGASYNEQFF TGCAGTGCCAAGTCGGCGGGGGCGTCCTACAATGAGCAGTTCTTC
NA TRBJ1-1 TRBV7-2 15 NA CASSLEIGYYTEAFF TGTGCCAGCAGCTTAGAGATCGGTTATTACACTGAAGCTTTCTTT
NA TRBJ1-1 TRBV10-1 15 NA CASSESQTGNTEAFF TGCGCCAGCAGTGAGTCTCAGACAGGGAACACTGAAGCTTTCTTT